This T cell receptor (beta chain) originates from a study of cytomegalovirus exposure and HLA in healthy donors. Whole-study results and caveats: Indistinguishable V segments such as TRBV6-2 and TRBV6-3 were excluded. The study recorded 150 to 200 TCR beta chains that were cytomegalovirus-associated. There were a few CMV-associated chains whose specificity for CMV antigens was confirmed in vitro.

The PCR contained 60 Vbeta and 13 Jbeta primers. Using immunoSEQ multiplex PCR, the repertoire was profiled, and TCRdb retains in-frame clones only, with some absent. Of some 120,000 clones listed, 75% to 85% are singletons. Germline V CDR1 and CDR2: SGHTA, FQGTGA. The CDR3 spans 17 residues. Trimming left V 5 bases short and J 4 bases short, with 20 bases between. This clone was found once. Its antigen is currently unknown. This TCR derives from a man aged 25 to 40 in good health and CMV-seropositive. The sequencing input was PBMCs. The genes are TRBV7-3 and TRBJ1-4; D is perhaps TRBD1 (6 bases). CDR3 in amino acids: CASSAKTRGKGNEKLFF. The CDR3 DNA follows: TGTGCCAGCAGCGCCAAGACGAGGGGGAAGGGTAATGAAAAACTGTTTTTT. The entire variable domain, with the rest obtained from reference TRBV7-3 and TRBJ1-4, is as follows: GAGVSQTPSNKVTEKGKYVELRCDPISGHTALYWYRQSLGQGPEFLIYFQGTGAADDSGLPNDRFFAVRPEGSVSTLKIQRTERGDSAVYLCASSAKTRGKGNEKLFFGSGTQLSVL.